This T cell receptor beta chain is from a study of CD8 T cells in ankylosing spondylitis. Regarding the study as a whole: Ankylosing spondylitis blood appeared to be characterized by a TCR beta motif of eight highly homologous variants.

Germline CDR1 reads SGHRS; CDR2 reads YFSETQ. Trimming shortened V by 1 base and J by 2 bases, and 7 bases separated the two germline ends. This CDR3 has 13 amino acids. Using its own MiXCR run on the 5' RACE reads, TCRdb lists one record per CDR3 protein. The table shows around 890,000 distinct CDR3 sequences, with about 11% occurring only once. As to this clonotype: Its antigen remains unknown.

This sequence was found in a male donor with ankylosing spondylitis. Material for sequencing was blood, either unsorted or a sorted T cell fraction (not recorded which). This chain joins TRBV5-1 and TRBJ2-7, with no clear D. CDR3 residues: CASSLNGPYEQYF. CDR3 bases: TGCGCCAGCAGCTTGAACGGCCCCTACGAGCAGTACTTC.